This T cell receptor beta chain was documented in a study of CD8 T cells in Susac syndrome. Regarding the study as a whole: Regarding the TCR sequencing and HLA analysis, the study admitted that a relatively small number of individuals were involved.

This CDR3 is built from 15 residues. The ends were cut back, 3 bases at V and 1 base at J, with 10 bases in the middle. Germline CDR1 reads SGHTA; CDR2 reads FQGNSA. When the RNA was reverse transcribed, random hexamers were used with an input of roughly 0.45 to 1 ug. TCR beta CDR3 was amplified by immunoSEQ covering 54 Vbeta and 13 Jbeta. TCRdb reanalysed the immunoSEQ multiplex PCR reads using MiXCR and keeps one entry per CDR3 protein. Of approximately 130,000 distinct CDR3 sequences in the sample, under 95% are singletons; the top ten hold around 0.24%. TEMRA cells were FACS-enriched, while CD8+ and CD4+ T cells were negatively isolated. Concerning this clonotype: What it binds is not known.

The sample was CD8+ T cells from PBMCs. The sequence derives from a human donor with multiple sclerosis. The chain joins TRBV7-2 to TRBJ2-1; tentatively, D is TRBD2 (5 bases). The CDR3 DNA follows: TGTGCCAGCAGCTTTTTGGCGGGTTCCTACAATGAGCAGTTCTTC. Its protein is CASSFLAGSYNEQFF.